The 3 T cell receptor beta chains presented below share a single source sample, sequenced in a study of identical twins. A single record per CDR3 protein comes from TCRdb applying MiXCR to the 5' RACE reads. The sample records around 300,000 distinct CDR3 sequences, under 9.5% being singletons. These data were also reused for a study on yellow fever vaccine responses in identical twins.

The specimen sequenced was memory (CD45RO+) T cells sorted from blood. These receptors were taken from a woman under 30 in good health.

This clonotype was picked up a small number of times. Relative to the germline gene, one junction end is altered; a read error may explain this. Written as DNA, the CDR3 is TGCGCCAGCAGCTACGGACAGAGCTCCTATAGTTCACCCCTCCACTTT. Its translation is CASSYGQSSYSSPLHF. This chain links TRBV4-1 with TRBJ1-6; D might be TRBD1 (6 bases). The CDR3 is 16 residues long. Per germline, CDR1 MGHRA and CDR2 YSYEKL.

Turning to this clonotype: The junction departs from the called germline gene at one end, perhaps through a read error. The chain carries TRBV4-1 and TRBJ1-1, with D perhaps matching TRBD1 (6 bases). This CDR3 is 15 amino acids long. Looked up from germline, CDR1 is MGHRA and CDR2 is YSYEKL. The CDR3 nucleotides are TGCGCCAGCAGCCCCCGGGTAGGGGGGAGAACTGAAGCCTTCTTT. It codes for CASSPRVGGRTEAFF.

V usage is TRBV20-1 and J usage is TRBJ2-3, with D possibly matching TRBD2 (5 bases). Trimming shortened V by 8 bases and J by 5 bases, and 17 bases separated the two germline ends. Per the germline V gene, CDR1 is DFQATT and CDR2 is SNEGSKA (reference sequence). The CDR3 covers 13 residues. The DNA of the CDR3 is TGCAGTTTAACGGGATCCTATTTAGATACGCAGTATTTT. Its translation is CSLTGSYLDTQYF.